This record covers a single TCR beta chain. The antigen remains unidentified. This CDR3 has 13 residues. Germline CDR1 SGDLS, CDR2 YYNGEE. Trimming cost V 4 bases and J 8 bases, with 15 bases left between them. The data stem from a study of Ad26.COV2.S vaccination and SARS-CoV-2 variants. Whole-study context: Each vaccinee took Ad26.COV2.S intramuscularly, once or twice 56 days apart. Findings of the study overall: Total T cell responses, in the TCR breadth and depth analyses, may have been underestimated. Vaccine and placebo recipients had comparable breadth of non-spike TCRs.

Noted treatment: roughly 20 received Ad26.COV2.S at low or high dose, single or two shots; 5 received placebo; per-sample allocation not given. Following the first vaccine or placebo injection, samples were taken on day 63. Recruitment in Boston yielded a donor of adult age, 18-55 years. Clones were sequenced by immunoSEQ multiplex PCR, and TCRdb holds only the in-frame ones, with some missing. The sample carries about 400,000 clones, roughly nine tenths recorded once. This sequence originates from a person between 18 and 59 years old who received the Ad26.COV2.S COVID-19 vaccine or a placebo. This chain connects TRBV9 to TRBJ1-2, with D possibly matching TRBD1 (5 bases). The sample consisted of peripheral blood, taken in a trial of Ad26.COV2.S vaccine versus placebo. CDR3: CASSLNGGEGYTF. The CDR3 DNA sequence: TGTGCCAGCAGCCTAAACGGGGGAGAAGGCTACACCTTC.